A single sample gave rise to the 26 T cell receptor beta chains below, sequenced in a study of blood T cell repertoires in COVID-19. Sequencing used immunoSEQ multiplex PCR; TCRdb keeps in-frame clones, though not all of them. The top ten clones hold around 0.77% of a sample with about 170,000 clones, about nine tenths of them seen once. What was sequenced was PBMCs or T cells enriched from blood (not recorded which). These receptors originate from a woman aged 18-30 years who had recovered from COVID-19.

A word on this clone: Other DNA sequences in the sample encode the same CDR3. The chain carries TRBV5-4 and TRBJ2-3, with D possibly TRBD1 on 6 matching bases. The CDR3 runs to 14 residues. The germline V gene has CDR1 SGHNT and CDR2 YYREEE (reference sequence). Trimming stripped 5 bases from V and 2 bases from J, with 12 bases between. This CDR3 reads CASRPGQNTDTQYF. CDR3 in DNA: TGTGCCAGCAGACCGGGACAAAACACAGATACGCAGTATTTT. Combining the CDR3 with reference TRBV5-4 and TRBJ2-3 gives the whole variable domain ETGVTQSPTHLIKTRGQQVTLRCSSQSGHNTVSWYQQALGQGPQFIFQYYREEENGRGNFPPRFSGLQFPNYSSELNVNALELDDSALYLCASRPGQNTDTQYFGPGTRLTVL.

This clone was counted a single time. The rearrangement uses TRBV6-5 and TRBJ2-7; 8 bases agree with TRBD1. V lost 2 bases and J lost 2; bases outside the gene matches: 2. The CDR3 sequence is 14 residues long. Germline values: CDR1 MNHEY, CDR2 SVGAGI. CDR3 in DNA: TGTGCCAGCAGTTACCGGGACAGGCCCTACGAGCAGTACTTC. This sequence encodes CASSYRDRPYEQYF.

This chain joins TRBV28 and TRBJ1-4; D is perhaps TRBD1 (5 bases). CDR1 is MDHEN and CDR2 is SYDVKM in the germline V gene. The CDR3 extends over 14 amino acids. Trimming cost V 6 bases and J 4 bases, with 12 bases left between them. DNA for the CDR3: TGTGCCAGCAGCCTGGGGGGAGTTAATGAAAAACTGTTTTTT. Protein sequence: CASSLGGVNEKLFF.

This chain's CDR3 is CASSFRGRLGEQYF. The CDR3 nucleotides are TGTGCCAGTAGTTTTAGGGGGCGACTGGGGGAGCAGTACTTC. V usage is TRBV19 and J usage is TRBJ2-7; TRBD1 matches at 7 bases. Germline V gene data show CDR1 as LNHDA and CDR2 as SQIVND (reference sequence). The CDR3 has 14 residues. Unmatched junction bases numbered 11, after V lost 5 bases and J lost 7 bases.

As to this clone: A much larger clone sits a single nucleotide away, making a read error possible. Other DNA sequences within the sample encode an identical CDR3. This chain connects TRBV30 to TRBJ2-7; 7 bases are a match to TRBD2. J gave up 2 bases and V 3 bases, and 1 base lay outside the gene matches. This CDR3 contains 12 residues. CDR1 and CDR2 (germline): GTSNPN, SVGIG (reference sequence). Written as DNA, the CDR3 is TGTGCCTGGAGGGGGGGGGCCTACGAGCAGTACTTC. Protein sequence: CAWRGGAYEQYF.

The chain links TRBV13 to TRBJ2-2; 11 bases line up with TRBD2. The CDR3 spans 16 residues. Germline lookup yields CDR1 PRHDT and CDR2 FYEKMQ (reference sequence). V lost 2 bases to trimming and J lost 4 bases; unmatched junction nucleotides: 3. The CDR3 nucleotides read TGTGCCAGCAGCTTACGACTAGCGGGACTCACCGGGGAGCTGTTTTTT. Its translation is CASSLRLAGLTGELFF.

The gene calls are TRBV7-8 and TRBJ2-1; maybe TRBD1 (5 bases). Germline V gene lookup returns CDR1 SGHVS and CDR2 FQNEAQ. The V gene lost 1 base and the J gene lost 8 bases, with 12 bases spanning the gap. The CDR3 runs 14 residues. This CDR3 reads CASSLGTISHEQFF. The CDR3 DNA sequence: TGTGCCAGCAGCTTAGGGACAATCTCCCATGAGCAGTTCTTC.

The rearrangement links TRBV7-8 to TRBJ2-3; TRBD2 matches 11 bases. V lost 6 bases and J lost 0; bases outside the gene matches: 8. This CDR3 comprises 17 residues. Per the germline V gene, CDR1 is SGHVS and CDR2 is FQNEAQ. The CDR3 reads CASRPRRTSGSTDTQYF. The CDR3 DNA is TGTGCCAGCAGACCAAGGCGGACTAGCGGGAGCACAGATACGCAGTATTTT.

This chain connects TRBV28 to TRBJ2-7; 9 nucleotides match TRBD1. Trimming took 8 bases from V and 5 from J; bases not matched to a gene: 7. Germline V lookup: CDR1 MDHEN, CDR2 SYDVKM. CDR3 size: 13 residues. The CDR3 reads CASRKGQGHEQYF. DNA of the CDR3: TGTGCCAGCCGGAAGGGACAGGGACACGAGCAGTACTTC.

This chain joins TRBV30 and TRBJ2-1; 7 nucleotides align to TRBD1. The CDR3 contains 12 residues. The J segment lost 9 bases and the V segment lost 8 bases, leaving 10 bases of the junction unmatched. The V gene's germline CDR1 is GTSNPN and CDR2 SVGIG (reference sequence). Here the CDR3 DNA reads TGTGCCGGGACAGCTACCCGACTTGAGCAGTTCTTC. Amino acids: CAGTATRLEQFF.

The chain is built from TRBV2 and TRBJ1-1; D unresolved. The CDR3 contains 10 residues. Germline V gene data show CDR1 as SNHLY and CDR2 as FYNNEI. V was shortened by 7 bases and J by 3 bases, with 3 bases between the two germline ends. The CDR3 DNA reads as TGTGCCAGCACATACACTGAAGCTTTCTTT. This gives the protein CASTYTEAFF.

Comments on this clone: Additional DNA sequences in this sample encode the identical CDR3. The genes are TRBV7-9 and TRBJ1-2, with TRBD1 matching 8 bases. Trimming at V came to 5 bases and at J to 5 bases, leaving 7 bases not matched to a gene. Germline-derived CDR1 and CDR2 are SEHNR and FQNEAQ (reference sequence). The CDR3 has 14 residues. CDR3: CASSLGQGSYGYTF. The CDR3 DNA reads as TGTGCCAGCAGCCTCGGACAGGGCTCTTATGGCTACACCTTC.

The CDR3 DNA follows: TGTGCCAGCAGCGTTGACACAAATCAGCCCCAGCATTTT. Its protein is CASSVDTNQPQHF. The rearrangement uses TRBV9 and TRBJ1-5; D is uncertain. The length of the CDR3 is 13 residues. Germline V gives CDR1 SGDLS, CDR2 YYNGEE. The V and J ends lost 2 bases and 4 bases respectively, with 7 bases between them.

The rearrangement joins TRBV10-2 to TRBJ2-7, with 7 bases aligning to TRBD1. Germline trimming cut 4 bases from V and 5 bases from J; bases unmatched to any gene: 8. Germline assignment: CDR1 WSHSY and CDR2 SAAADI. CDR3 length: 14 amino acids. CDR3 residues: CASSVRGRLNEQYF. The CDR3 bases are TGCGCCAGCAGTGTTAGGGGGCGCTTGAACGAGCAGTACTTC.

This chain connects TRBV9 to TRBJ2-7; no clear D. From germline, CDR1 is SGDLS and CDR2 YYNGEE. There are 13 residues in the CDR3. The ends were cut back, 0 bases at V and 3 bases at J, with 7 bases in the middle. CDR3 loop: CASSVVPNYEQYF. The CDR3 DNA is TGTGCCAGCAGCGTAGTCCCCAACTACGAGCAGTACTTC.

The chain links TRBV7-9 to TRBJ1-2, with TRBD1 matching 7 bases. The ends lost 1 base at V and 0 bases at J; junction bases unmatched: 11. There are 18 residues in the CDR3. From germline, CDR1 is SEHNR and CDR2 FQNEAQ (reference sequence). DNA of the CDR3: TGTGCCAGCAGCTTAGTTCGGTCGGGCCAGGGGGCTAACTATGGCTACACCTTC. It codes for CASSLVRSGQGANYGYTF.

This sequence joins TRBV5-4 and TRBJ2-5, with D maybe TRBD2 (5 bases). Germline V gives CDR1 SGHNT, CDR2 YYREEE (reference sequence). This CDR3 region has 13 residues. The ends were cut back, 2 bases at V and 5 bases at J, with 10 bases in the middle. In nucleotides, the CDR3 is TGTGCCAGCAGCTTAGGCGGGTTGGAGACCCAGTACTTC. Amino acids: CASSLGGLETQYF. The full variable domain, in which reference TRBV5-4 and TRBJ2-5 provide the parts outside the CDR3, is ETGVTQSPTHLIKTRGQQVTLRCSSQSGHNTVSWYQQALGQGPQFIFQYYREEENGRGNFPPRFSGLQFPNYSSELNVNALELDDSALYLCASSLGGLETQYFGPGTRLLVL.

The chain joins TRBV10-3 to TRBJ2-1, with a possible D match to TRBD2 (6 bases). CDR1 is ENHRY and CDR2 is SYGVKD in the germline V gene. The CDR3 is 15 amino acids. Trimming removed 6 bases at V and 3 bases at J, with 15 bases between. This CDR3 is CAIREGGGLYNEQFF. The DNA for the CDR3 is TGTGCCATCAGGGAGGGTGGCGGGCTCTACAATGAGCAGTTCTTC.

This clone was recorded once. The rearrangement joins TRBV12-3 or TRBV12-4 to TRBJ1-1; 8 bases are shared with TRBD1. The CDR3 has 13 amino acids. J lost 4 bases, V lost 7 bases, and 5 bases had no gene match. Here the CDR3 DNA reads TGTGCCAGCACCCGAACAGGGGGCACTGAAGCTTTCTTT. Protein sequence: CASTRTGGTEAFF.

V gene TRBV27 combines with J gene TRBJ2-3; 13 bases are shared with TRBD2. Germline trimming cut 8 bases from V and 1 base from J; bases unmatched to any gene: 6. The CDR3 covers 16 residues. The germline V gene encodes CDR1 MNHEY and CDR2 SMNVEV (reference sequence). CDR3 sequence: CASGLAGVLGTDTQYF. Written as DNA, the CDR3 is TGTGCCAGCGGACTAGCGGGAGTCCTTGGCACAGATACGCAGTATTTT.

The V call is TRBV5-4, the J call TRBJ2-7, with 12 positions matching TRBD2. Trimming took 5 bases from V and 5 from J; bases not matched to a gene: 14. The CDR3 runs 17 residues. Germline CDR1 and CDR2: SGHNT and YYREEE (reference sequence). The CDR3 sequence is CASRPQFSSGRVHEQYF. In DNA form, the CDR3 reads TGTGCCAGCAGACCCCAATTTTCTAGCGGGAGGGTCCACGAGCAGTACTTC. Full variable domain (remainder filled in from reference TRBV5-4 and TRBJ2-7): ETGVTQSPTHLIKTRGQQVTLRCSSQSGHNTVSWYQQALGQGPQFIFQYYREEENGRGNFPPRFSGLQFPNYSSELNVNALELDDSALYLCASRPQFSSGRVHEQYFGPGTRLTVT.

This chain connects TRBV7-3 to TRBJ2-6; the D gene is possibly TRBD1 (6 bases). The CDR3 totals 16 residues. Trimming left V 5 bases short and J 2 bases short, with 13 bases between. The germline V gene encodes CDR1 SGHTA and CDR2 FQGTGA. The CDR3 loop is CASSPNTGPGANVLTF. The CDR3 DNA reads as TGTGCCAGCAGCCCAAATACAGGGCCTGGGGCCAACGTCCTGACTTTC. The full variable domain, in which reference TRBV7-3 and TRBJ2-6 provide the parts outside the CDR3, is GAGVSQTPSNKVTEKGKYVELRCDPISGHTALYWYRQSLGQGPEFLIYFQGTGAADDSGLPNDRFFAVRPEGSVSTLKIQRTERGDSAVYLCASSPNTGPGANVLTFGAGSRLTVL.

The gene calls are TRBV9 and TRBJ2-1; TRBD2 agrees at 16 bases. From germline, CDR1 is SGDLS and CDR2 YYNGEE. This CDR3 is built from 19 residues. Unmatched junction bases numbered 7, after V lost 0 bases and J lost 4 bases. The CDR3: CASSVEGLAGGPLYNEQFF. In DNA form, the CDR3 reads TGTGCCAGCAGCGTAGAGGGACTAGCGGGAGGGCCTCTTTACAATGAGCAGTTCTTC.

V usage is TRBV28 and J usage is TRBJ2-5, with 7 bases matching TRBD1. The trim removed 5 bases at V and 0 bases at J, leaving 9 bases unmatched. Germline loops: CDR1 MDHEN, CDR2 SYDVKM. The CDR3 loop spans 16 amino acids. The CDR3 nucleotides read TGTGCCAGCAGTACACGGGACAGCCAGTACCAAGAGACCCAGTACTTC. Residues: CASSTRDSQYQETQYF.

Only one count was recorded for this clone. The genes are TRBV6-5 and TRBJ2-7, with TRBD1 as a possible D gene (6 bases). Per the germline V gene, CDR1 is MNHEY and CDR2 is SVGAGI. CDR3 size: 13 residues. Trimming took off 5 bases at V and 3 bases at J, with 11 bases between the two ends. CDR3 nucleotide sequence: TGTGCCAGCAGTCGGAGAGGGGGCTACGAGCAGTACTTC. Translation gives CASSRRGGYEQYF.

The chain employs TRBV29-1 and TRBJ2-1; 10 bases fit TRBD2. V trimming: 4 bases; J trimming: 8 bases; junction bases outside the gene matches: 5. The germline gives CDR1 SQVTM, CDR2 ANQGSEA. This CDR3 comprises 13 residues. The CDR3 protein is CSVATGTSDEQFF. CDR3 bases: TGCAGCGTTGCTACCGGGACTAGCGATGAGCAGTTCTTC.